These 26 T cell receptor beta chains were sequenced from one sample in a study of T cells after yellow fever vaccination. TCRdb re-called the 5' RACE reads with MiXCR, one entry per CDR3 protein. The data hold around 350,000 distinct CDR3 sequences, with about 6.2% observed a single time. The specimen comprised PBMCs, sampled 5 days after the yellow fever booster vaccination. The receptors here all came from a man younger than 40 who received the YFV17D yellow fever vaccine.

This clonotype came up many times. J is TRBJ2-5 and V is TRBV9, with D maybe TRBD2 (5 bases). Germline CDR1 reads SGDLS; CDR2 reads YYNGEE. The CDR3 is made up of 15 amino acids. The V end was cut by 0 bases, the J end by 4 bases, with 13 bases between. The CDR3 sequence: CASSVVAGISETQYF. CDR3 DNA sequence: TGTGCCAGCAGCGTAGTGGCGGGTATCTCAGAGACCCAGTACTTC.

This clonotype was counted only a few times. J is TRBJ2-5 and V is TRBV5-4; the D is unclear. The CDR3 length is 13 residues. Trimming took off 6 bases at V and 1 base at J, with 10 bases between the two ends. Germline loops: CDR1 SGHNT, CDR2 YYREEE (reference sequence). CDR3 residues: CASNQPGQETQYF. The CDR3 nucleotides are TGTGCCAGCAACCAACCGGGCCAAGAGACCCAGTACTTC. Variable domain in full (rest from reference TRBV5-4 and TRBJ2-5): ETGVTQSPTHLIKTRGQQVTLRCSSQSGHNTVSWYQQALGQGPQFIFQYYREEENGRGNFPPRFSGLQFPNYSSELNVNALELDDSALYLCASNQPGQETQYFGPGTRLLVL.

Only a few counts were recorded for this clonotype. CDR3 DNA: TGTGCCAGCAGCTTAGCGCGGACTAGCGGATACGAGCAGTACTTC. Translation gives CASSLARTSGYEQYF. The chain couples TRBV7-8 to TRBJ2-7, with 10 bases that match TRBD2. In germline, CDR1 is SGHVS, CDR2 FQNEAQ. J was trimmed by 4 bases and V by 0 bases; bases with no gene match: 3. The CDR3 loop spans 15 amino acids.

The table lists this clonotype with many counts. CDR3 region: CASSLRGPEQFF. The CDR3 nucleotides read TGCGCCAGCAGCTTAAGGGGGCCTGAGCAGTTCTTC. The rearrangement joins TRBV5-1 to TRBJ2-1, with 7 bases that match TRBD1. This CDR3 is built from 12 residues. Germline V CDR1 and CDR2: SGHRS, YFSETQ. After removal of 2 bases from V and 9 bases from J, the junction contained 2 bases not matched to a gene.

J is TRBJ2-3 and V is TRBV20-1; TRBD1 agrees at 8 bases. Trimming at V came to 2 bases and at J to 0 bases, leaving 7 bases not matched to a gene. CDR3 length equals 16 residues. Per germline, CDR1 DFQATT and CDR2 SNEGSKA (reference sequence). CDR3 sequence: CSARSLDRDSTDTQYF. The CDR3 DNA follows: TGCAGTGCTAGATCATTGGACAGGGACAGCACAGATACGCAGTATTTT.

As concerns this clonotype: At one boundary the junction diverges from the germline segment, which might be a read error. The chain recombines TRBV20-1 with TRBJ1-4; D gene ambiguous. From germline, CDR1 is DFQATT and CDR2 SNEGSKA (reference sequence). This CDR3 region has 17 residues. The CDR3 is CCARDGQTGLTNEKLFF. The CDR3 DNA is TGCTGTGCTAGAGATGGTCAGACGGGATTAACTAATGAAAAACTGTTTTTT.

This clonotype was counted between two and nine times. The J gene is TRBJ2-7, the V gene TRBV20-1; 8 nucleotides line up with TRBD2. This CDR3 region has 13 residues. The V gene end was trimmed by 1 base and the J gene end by 4 bases; junction bases not matched to a gene: 3. From germline, CDR1 is DFQATT and CDR2 SNEGSKA (reference sequence). CDR3 in amino acids: CSARVGRAYEQYF. The CDR3 DNA reads TGCAGTGCTAGAGTCGGGAGGGCTTACGAGCAGTACTTC.

This clonotype was found many times. The chain links TRBV20-1 to TRBJ2-1; tentatively, D is TRBD1 (6 bases). The ends were cut back, 4 bases at V and 3 bases at J, with 13 bases in the middle. Looked up from germline, CDR1 is DFQATT and CDR2 is SNEGSKA (reference sequence). The CDR3 extends over 14 amino acids. DNA for the CDR3: TGCAGTGCTACCACAGGGTGGGTCTACAATGAGCAGTTCTTC. This codes for CSATTGWVYNEQFF.

V usage is TRBV15 and J usage is TRBJ1-1, with D unclear. CDR3 length equals 13 residues. CDR1 is LNHNV and CDR2 is YYDKDF in the germline V gene (reference sequence). Trimming stripped 1 base from V and 0 bases from J, with 3 bases between. The chain's CDR3 is CATSRGVNTEAFF. The DNA for the CDR3 is TGTGCCACCAGCAGAGGAGTGAACACTGAAGCTTTCTTT.

This clonotype showed up many times. The chain combines TRBV6-5 with TRBJ2-7; the D is unclear. The CDR3 consists of 18 residues. The V end was cut by 1 base, the J end by 4 bases, with 23 bases between. CDR1 is MNHEY and CDR2 is SVGAGI in the germline V gene. The CDR3, as DNA: TGTGCCAGCAGTTACTTCCCCGTGACAACTGACTGGGAATACGAGCAGTACTTC. It specifies CASSYFPVTTDWEYEQYF.

There are a few counts of this clonotype. V gene TRBV20-1 combines with J gene TRBJ2-7; TRBD2 agrees at 9 bases. The germline V gene has CDR1 DFQATT and CDR2 SNEGSKA (reference sequence). The CDR3 sequence is 14 residues long. J was trimmed by 3 bases and V by 6 bases; bases with no gene match: 9. The CDR3 DNA is TGCAGTGCCCAGAGCGGGAGGCCTCACTACGAGCAGTACTTC. Translating it yields CSAQSGRPHYEQYF.

This clonotype was recorded many times. V usage is TRBV14 and J usage is TRBJ2-7; D possibly matches TRBD1 or TRBD2 (5 bases each). V was cut by 5 bases and J by 10 bases, with 18 bases left in between. The CDR3 is made up of 13 amino acids. Germline CDR1 is SGHDN and CDR2 is FVKESK. The CDR3 coding sequence is TGTGCCAGCAGCAAAAGTTCGGGGACGCCCCAGTACTTC. Protein: CASSKSSGTPQYF.

In this sample, this clonotype turned up a few times. This chain uses TRBV15 with TRBJ2-3; maybe TRBD1 (5 bases). Germline V gene data show CDR1 as LNHNV and CDR2 as YYDKDF (reference sequence). The CDR3 sequence is 15 residues long. Trimming removed 0 bases at V and 8 bases at J, with 15 bases between. The CDR3 bases are TGTGCCACCAGCAGAGAGGAGAAGGGGCTCGGTACGCAGTATTTT. This sequence encodes CATSREEKGLGTQYF.

This clonotype was observed a few times. The V and J genes are TRBV5-6 and TRBJ2-3; TRBD1 matches at 8 bases. The CDR3 spans 15 residues. Germline V gene data show CDR1 as SGHDT and CDR2 as YYEEEE. J lost 3 bases, V lost 0 bases, and 3 bases had no gene match. The CDR3 bases are TGTGCCAGCAGCTTGGAGAGACAGGGGACAGATACGCAGTATTTT. It translates to CASSLERQGTDTQYF.

This clonotype has only a few counts. The J gene is TRBJ2-1, the V gene TRBV20-1, with 10 bases identical to TRBD1. Per the germline V gene, CDR1 is DFQATT and CDR2 is SNEGSKA (reference sequence). The V segment lost 1 base and the J segment 5 bases; nucleotides outside the gene matches: 5. The CDR3 has 15 amino acids. CDR3 protein: CSARGQGAGNNEQFF. The CDR3 nucleotides are TGCAGTGCTAGAGGACAGGGGGCCGGTAACAATGAGCAGTTCTTC.

This clonotype was recorded many times. The rearrangement joins TRBV28 to TRBJ1-5; no reliable D call. The germline V gene has CDR1 MDHEN and CDR2 SYDVKM. Trimming stripped 8 bases from V and 2 bases from J, with 10 bases between. The CDR3 covers 13 residues. CDR3 in DNA: TGTGCCAGCGGGGTTTTCGGCAATCAGCCCCAGCATTTT. This encodes CASGVFGNQPQHF.

As concerns this clonotype: This may stem from a read error, because a much larger clone lies one nucleotide away. The DNA of the CDR3 is TGTGCCAGCAGGAAGTACCAGCCGGCCGATGAGCAGTTCTTC. Its translation is CASRKYQPADEQFF. J is TRBJ2-1 and V is TRBV4-2; D call uncertain. The CDR3 totals 14 residues. Deletions cut 6 bases from V and 8 bases from J, with 17 bases between. The germline V gene encodes CDR1 LGHNA and CDR2 YNFKEQ.

The chain is built from TRBV20-1 and TRBJ2-2; possibly TRBD2 for D (6 bases). The CDR3 is 13 residues long. The ends were cut back, 5 bases at V and 6 bases at J, with 13 bases in the middle. Germline V lookup: CDR1 DFQATT, CDR2 SNEGSKA (reference sequence). CDR3 residues: CSALAGTAGELFF. The CDR3 nucleotides read TGCAGTGCTTTGGCGGGGACCGCCGGGGAGCTGTTTTTT.

Of note for this clonotype: A read error may produce the germline difference seen at one junction end. The chain employs TRBV20-1 and TRBJ2-2; weak D call: TRBD2 (5 bases). This CDR3 is 16 amino acids long. Germline-derived CDR1 and CDR2 are DFQATT and SNEGSKA (reference sequence). The CDR3 sequence is CCAREASGRGTGELFF. CDR3 coding DNA: TGCTGTGCTAGAGAGGCAAGCGGCCGAGGCACCGGGGAGCTGTTTTTT.

This clonotype occurred a few times. The rearrangement uses TRBV10-3 and TRBJ1-2; 12 nucleotides agree with TRBD1. There are 15 residues in the CDR3. Germline trimming cut 2 bases from V and 7 bases from J; bases unmatched to any gene: 5. CDR1 is ENHRY, CDR2 SYGVKD, per germline. Here the CDR3 reads CAISEPGQGAVGYTF. The DNA of the CDR3 is TGTGCCATCAGTGAGCCGGGACAGGGGGCGGTTGGCTACACCTTC.

In this sample, this clonotype turned up a few times. V and J are TRBV7-2 and TRBJ2-7, with 9 bases identical to TRBD1. Trimming removed 3 bases from V and 4 bases from J; junction bases left unmatched: 4. The CDR3 covers 14 residues. The germline V gene encodes CDR1 SGHTA and CDR2 FQGNSA. For the CDR3, the DNA is TGTGCCAGCAGCTTTGGGACAGGGCTATACGAGCAGTACTTC. Translated: CASSFGTGLYEQYF. Filled out from reference TRBV7-2 and TRBJ2-7, the complete variable domain reads GAGVSQSPSNKVTEKGKDVELRCDPISGHTALYWYRQSLGQGLEFLIYFQGNSAPDKSGLPSDRFSAERTGGSVSTLTIQRTQQEDSAVYLCASSFGTGLYEQYFGPGTRLTVT.

This clonotype was observed a few times. The rearrangement joins TRBV29-1 to TRBJ2-3, with a possible D match to TRBD1 (5 bases). Germline V lookup: CDR1 SQVTM, CDR2 ANQGSEA. Deletions cut 7 bases from V and 0 bases from J, with 11 bases between. The CDR3 is made up of 13 amino acids. DNA for the CDR3: TGCAGCGCATGGGGCAAAAGCACAGATACGCAGTATTTT. This codes for CSAWGKSTDTQYF.

The V and J genes are TRBV9 and TRBJ2-2, with D possibly TRBD2 on 6 matching bases. With 0 bases removed from V and 8 bases from J, the gap between germline ends came to 8 bases. CDR3 length: 13 residues. Germline V gene data show CDR1 as SGDLS and CDR2 as YYNGEE. CDR3: CASSVASVGELFF. The CDR3 DNA is TGTGCCAGCAGCGTAGCTAGCGTTGGGGAGCTGTTTTTT. Variable domain in full (rest from reference TRBV9 and TRBJ2-2): DSGVTQTPKHLITATGQRVTLRCSPRSGDLSVYWYQQSLDQGLQFLIQYYNGEERAKGNILERFSAQQFPDLHSELNLSSLELGDSALYFCASSVASVGELFFGEGSRLTVL.

This clonotype was detected many times. V and J are TRBV9 and TRBJ2-7; 8 bases are shared with TRBD2. V lost 7 bases to trimming and J lost 0 bases; unmatched junction nucleotides: 6. The CDR3 totals 14 residues. CDR1 is SGDLS and CDR2 is YYNGEE in the germline V gene. CDR3 sequence reads: CASGRTSSSYEQYF. The CDR3 DNA follows: TGTGCCAGCGGAAGGACTAGCAGCTCCTACGAGCAGTACTTC.

This clonotype was counted many times. The CDR3 loop reads CSARPGRTSEINTQYF. In DNA, the CDR3 is TGCAGTGCTAGACCCGGACGGACTAGCGAAATAAATACGCAGTATTTT. This rearrangement joins TRBV20-1 to TRBJ2-3, with 9 bases identical to TRBD2. The CDR3 has 16 residues. Germline loops: CDR1 DFQATT, CDR2 SNEGSKA (reference sequence). Germline trimming cut 2 bases from V and 7 bases from J; bases unmatched to any gene: 13.

This chain connects TRBV24-1 to TRBJ2-1; possible D gene TRBD1, 6 bases. The germline CDR1 and CDR2 sequences are KGHDR and SFDVKD. V lost 6 bases and J lost 2, with 13 bases in between. This CDR3 region has 15 residues. CDR3 sequence reads: CATSSGEFPYNEQFF. The CDR3 coding sequence is TGTGCCACCAGTTCAGGGGAATTCCCCTACAATGAGCAGTTCTTC.